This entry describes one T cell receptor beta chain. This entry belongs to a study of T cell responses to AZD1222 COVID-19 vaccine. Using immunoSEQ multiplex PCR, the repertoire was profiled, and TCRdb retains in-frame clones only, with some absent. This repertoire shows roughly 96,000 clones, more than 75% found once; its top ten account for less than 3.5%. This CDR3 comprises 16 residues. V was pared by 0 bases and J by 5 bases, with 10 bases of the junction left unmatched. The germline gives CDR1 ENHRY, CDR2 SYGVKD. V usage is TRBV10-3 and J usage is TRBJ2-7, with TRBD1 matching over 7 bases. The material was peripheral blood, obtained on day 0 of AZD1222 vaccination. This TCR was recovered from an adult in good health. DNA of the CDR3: TGTGCCATCAGTGAGTCAGAGACAGGGAGAAGGCACGAGCAGTACTTC. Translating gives CAISESETGRRHEQYF.